This TCR beta chain was obtained from a study of STAT5B mutations in CD4+ large granular lymphocyte leukemia. Buffy coats from healthy blood donors served as controls. Germline V CDR1 and CDR2: MDHEN, SYDVKM. This CDR3 has 16 amino acids. J was trimmed by 0 bases and V by 3 bases; bases with no gene match: 2. To note about this clone: The target antigen is unknown.

Study conclusions and caveats: Main leukemic clonotypes were patient-specific, but 20% to 25% appeared at low frequency elsewhere.

TCRdb's copy holds only in-frame clones and misses some; the assay was immunoSEQ multiplex PCR. The repertoire holds about 32,000 clones, with over 80% as singletons. The sample consisted of CD4+ T cells from blood buffy coats. The rearrangement uses TRBV28 and TRBJ1-5; 10 positions match TRBD1. This receptor was taken from a human donor in good health. The CDR3 protein is CASSFGDRGSNQPQHF. CDR3 DNA sequence: TGTGCCAGCAGTTTCGGGGACAGGGGTAGCAATCAGCCCCAGCATTTT.